Listed below are T cell receptor beta chains from one sample, sequenced in a study of OX40 agonist ivuxolimab in advanced cancers. Repertoires were generated with immunoSEQ multiplex PCR, while TCRdb's copy carries only in-frame clones and drops some. The sample contains fewer than 70,000 clones, over 80% of which appear only once. The sample was CD4+ or CD8+ T cells sorted from blood, taken in a trial of the OX40 agonist ivuxolimab. These receptor sequences come from an adult with an advanced solid tumor such as melanoma, head and neck, liver or kidney cancer. The CDR3 runs from the conserved cysteine through the conserved F or W. The D gene is left open where the match is weak.

len	j_gene	d_gene	v_gene	CDR3aa
13	TRBJ2-7	TRBD1	TRBV27	CASLSGTGYEQYF
14	TRBJ1-1	TRBD1	TRBV27	CASNPTGTHTEAFF
14	TRBJ2-5	NA	TRBV5-1	CASARQAQQETQYF
13	TRBJ2-2	NA	TRBV7-6	CASSLAAVRELFF
11	TRBJ1-1	NA	TRBV5-1	CASRGESEAFF
14	TRBJ1-1	NA	TRBV15	CATSRDARGTEAFF
15	TRBJ1-5	NA	TRBV19	CASSRRGGASQPQHF
14	TRBJ2-7	NA	TRBV5-1	CASSFSDPNYEQYF
13	TRBJ2-1	NA	TRBV28	CASTLTRDNEQFF
13	TRBJ1-2	NA	TRBV29-1	CSVHSTALRGYTF
11	TRBJ2-7	NA	TRBV6-1	CASSPGQRQYF
14	TRBJ2-7	NA	TRBV19	CASSIEAGAYEQYF
16	TRBJ1-2	TRBD1	TRBV18	CASSPGGRQGSNGYTF
12	TRBJ2-1	NA	TRBV7-3	CASSLTEGQQFF
14	TRBJ2-5	NA	TRBV19	CASSGLQGKETQYF
14	TRBJ2-5	NA	TRBV15	CATSSPGGRETQYF
15	TRBJ2-5	NA	TRBV7-8	CASSLTRQEQETQYF
13	TRBJ1-4	NA	TRBV15	CATTVGTNEKLFF
15	TRBJ1-2	NA	TRBV25-1	CASSEGSGGSYGYTF
14	TRBJ2-5	NA	TRBV11-2	CASSLVSVEETQYF
14	TRBJ1-1	NA	TRBV5-6	CASSLNRLNTEAFF
15	TRBJ2-5	NA	TRBV4-3	CASSQDWRRQETQYF
15	TRBJ2-5	NA	TRBV7-9	CASSPRLMSEETQYF
14	TRBJ2-1	NA	TRBV30	CASPGTAGYNEQFF
17	TRBJ2-1	TRBD2	TRBV4-3	CASSQDLSGTTNAEQFF
15	TRBJ2-5	TRBD2	TRBV7-7	CASSLNGGGQETQYF
11	TRBJ2-5	TRBD1	TRBV20-1	CSADRAETQYF
14	TRBJ1-2	NA	TRBV7-2	CASSLVVADGGYTF
15	TRBJ1-2	TRBD1	TRBV28	CASSLGAQGAYGYTF
13	TRBJ1-5	NA	TRBV21-1	CASSTIYRQPQHF
13	TRBJ2-7	NA	TRBV5-1	CASTGVNSYEQYF
16	TRBJ1-5	TRBD1	TRBV6-6	CASSFEQGAPNQPQHF
14	TRBJ1-4	TRBD1	TRBV19	CASSGQAVEEKLFF
16	TRBJ2-1	TRBD2	TRBV12-5	CASGSATSGKYNEQFF
11	TRBJ2-5	NA	TRBV18	CASSPQETQYF
15	TRBJ1-1	TRBD1	TRBV28	CASSRPGTGSLLAFF
14	TRBJ1-2	NA	TRBV5-4	CASSLTGRYYGYTF
12	TRBJ1-1	NA	TRBV28	CATLQLNTEAFF
11	TRBJ1-1	NA	TRBV30	CAWSVQQKAFF
14	TRBJ2-5	TRBD2	TRBV7-9	CASSYGTSLETQYF
14	TRBJ1-2	NA	TRBV6-5	CASSESRGNYGYTF
14	TRBJ2-5	TRBD1	TRBV19	CASDSRQGGETQYF
13	TRBJ1-5	NA	TRBV7-3	CASSLGPNQPQHF
16	TRBJ2-5	TRBD1	TRBV28	CASSLRDRGWRETQYF
15	TRBJ1-3	TRBD1	TRBV10-3	CAIRDSGGSGNTIYF
15	TRBJ2-5	NA	TRBV9	CASSVGMQGGETQYF
15	TRBJ2-3	TRBD1	TRBV10-3	CAIKKQGADTDTQYF